This T cell receptor beta chain derives from a study of CD8+CD57+ T cells in acquired aplastic anemia. At the level of the study: CD4+ reads averaged around 10 million in healthy donors.

This clonotype has at least ten counts. Its matching antigen is unknown. V lost 5 bases, J lost 6 bases, and 20 bases lay in between. Germline-derived CDR1 and CDR2 are KGHDR and SFDVKD. This CDR3 is 16 amino acids long. CDR3 and TCR beta VDJ profiling relied on genomic DNA as the template. TCRdb called the reads again in MiXCR, with one record for every CDR3 protein. The sample contains about 210,000 distinct CDR3 sequences, 61% of which appear only once. Study results and caveats: Patients shared approximately 30 CD8+ CDR3 sequences with controls. Simpson's diversity of CD8+ cells was not significantly different in patients compared with controls.

Sequenced material: sorted CD4+, CD8+, or CD8+CD57+ T cells (not recorded which) from PBMCs. This receptor was obtained from a human donor in good health. This sequence joins TRBV24-1 and TRBJ2-3; tentatively, D is TRBD2 (5 bases). DNA for the CDR3: TGTGCCACCAGTGGCTCCGCTAGCCCTGGACCGGATACGCAGTATTTT. Translated: CATSGSASPGPDTQYF.